These T cell receptor beta chains were read from a single sample in a study of control samples from healthy donors and cancer patients. Sequencing was performed with immunoSEQ multiplex PCR; in TCRdb, only in-frame clones are kept and a portion is missing. The data show about 86,000 clones, around 90% seen once. The sample taken for sequencing was PBMCs. Receptors were obtained from a woman between 50 and 59 years old with colorectal cancer. CDR3s include the opening cysteine and the closing phenylalanine or tryptophan. D genes are given only for firm matches. The size field is filled for only some rows; it gives once, few, many or a size class.

>TRBJ1-2|TRBV10-3|.|.
CAISESAGSYGYTF
TGTGCCATCAGTGAGTCGGCGGGGTCCTATGGCTACACCTTC
>TRBJ1-1|TRBV28|once|.
CASRALTGTAFF
TGTGCCAGCAGAGCCTTGACAGGAACGGCTTTCTTT
>TRBJ2-2|TRBV24-1|.|.
CATSDLGETGNTGELFF
TGTGCCACCAGTGATTTGGGGGAGACAGGGAACACCGGGGAGCTGTTTTTT
>TRBJ2-3|TRBV15|.|TRBD2
CATSSLRGEGDTQYF
TGTGCCACCAGCAGCCTGCGGGGGGAAGGGGATACGCAGTATTTT
>TRBJ1-5|TRBV19|.|.
CASTRDGSNQPQHF
TGTGCCAGTACTAGGGACGGTAGCAATCAGCCCCAGCATTTT
>TRBJ1-5|TRBV19|.|.
CASISHGSNQPQHF
TGTGCCAGTATTTCACACGGGAGCAATCAGCCCCAGCATTTT
>TRBJ1-2|TRBV5-8|.|.
CASSPRGGLDYGYTF
TGTGCCAGCAGCCCTCGGGGAGGGCTCGACTATGGCTACACCTTC
>TRBJ2-3|TRBV10-3|.|.
CAISVVGGTPYSNTQYF
TGTGCCATCAGTGTGGTGGGTGGGACACCTTATTCAAATACGCAGTATTTT
>TRBJ2-1|TRBV19|once|.
CASSTLQGYNEQFF
TGTGCCAGTAGTACTCTTCAGGGCTACAATGAGCAGTTCTTC
>TRBJ1-2|TRBV12-3/TRBV12-4|few|.
CASSNTGSYGYTF
TGTGCCAGCAGTAATACAGGGTCCTATGGCTACACCTTC
>TRBJ2-1|TRBV6-6|once|.
CASSYSRVGNEQFF
TGTGCCAGCAGTTACTCCAGGGTAGGCAATGAGCAGTTCTTC
>TRBJ1-3|TRBV7-2|.|TRBD1
CASSSGTGVGGNTIYF
TGTGCCAGCAGCTCGGGGACAGGGGTGGGAGGAAACACCATATATTTT
>TRBJ1-2|TRBV29-1|.|.
CSVGTGTSYGYTF
TGCAGCGTAGGCACGGGGACGTCCTATGGCTACACCTTC
>TRBJ2-1|TRBV19|once|.
CASSSPGSSYNEQFF
TGTGCCAGTAGTTCCCCGGGGAGCTCCTACAATGAGCAGTTCTTC
>TRBJ1-2|TRBV14|.|.
CASSQVKGNYGYTF
TGTGCCAGCAGCCAAGTTAAGGGAAACTATGGCTACACCTTC
>TRBJ2-5|TRBV18|.|.
CASSRDPEETQYF
TGTGCCAGCTCACGCGATCCAGAAGAGACCCAGTACTTC
>TRBJ1-4|TRBV10-2|.|.
CASSESEATNEKLFF
TGCGCCAGCAGTGAGTCGGAGGCAACTAATGAAAAACTGTTTTTT
>TRBJ2-1|TRBV19|.|.
CASTKGGSYNEQFF
TGTGCCAGTACGAAGGGAGGCTCCTACAATGAGCAGTTCTTC
>TRBJ2-4|TRBV13|.|.
CASSSRQHLAKNIQYF
TGTGCCAGCAGCTCCCGACAGCACTTAGCCAAAAACATTCAGTACTTC
>TRBJ1-6|TRBV7-2|.|.
CASSPDPNSPLHF
TGTGCCAGCAGCCCGGACCCAAATTCACCCCTCCACTTT
>TRBJ2-3|TRBV4-3|.|TRBD2
CASSQDIGGGHRTDTQYF
TGCGCCAGCAGCCAAGATATTGGCGGGGGGCACCGCACAGATACGCAGTATTTT
>TRBJ2-3|TRBV4-3|once|TRBD2
CASSQDRSGTSGTDTQYF
TGCGCCAGCAGCCAAGATCGATCCGGGACTAGCGGTACAGATACGCAGTATTTT
>TRBJ1-1|TRBV10-3|.|.
CAAGRTEAFF
TGTGCCGCCGGGCGGACTGAAGCTTTCTTT
>TRBJ1-5|TRBV11-1|.|.
CASSPDTDQPQHF
TGTGCCAGCAGCCCGGACACGGATCAGCCCCAGCATTTT
>TRBJ1-2|TRBV28|.|.
CASINRDGFYGYTF
TGTGCCAGCATCAACAGGGACGGCTTCTATGGCTACACCTTC
>TRBJ1-5|TRBV28|.|TRBD1
CASSSPDRDAQPQHF
TGTGCCAGCAGTTCCCCTGACAGGGACGCTCAGCCCCAGCATTTT
>TRBJ1-4|TRBV30|.|.
CAWSSPGLSNEKLFF
TGTGCCTGGAGTTCGCCGGGACTTAGTAATGAAAAACTGTTTTTT
>TRBJ2-3|TRBV5-1|.|.
CASSFSPGEADTQYF
TGCGCCAGCAGTTTTTCCCCGGGGGAGGCTGATACGCAGTATTTT
>TRBJ2-1|TRBV9|few|.
CASSTDIYNEQFF
TGTGCCAGCAGCACGGACATCTACAATGAGCAGTTCTTC
>TRBJ2-1|TRBV29-1|.|TRBD1
CSVKPGQGAYEQFF
TGCAGCGTGAAACCGGGACAGGGGGCATATGAGCAGTTCTTC
>TRBJ1-6|TRBV28|.|TRBD1
CASSPGQVHSPLHF
TGTGCCAGCAGCCCGGGACAGGTCCATTCACCCCTCCACTTT
>TRBJ1-5|TRBV7-8|.|TRBD1
CASSLGQGQNQPQHF
TGTGCCAGCAGCCTGGGACAGGGGCAAAATCAGCCCCAGCATTTT
>TRBJ1-5|TRBV15|.|.
CATSRDGANNQPQHF
TGTGCCACCAGCAGAGATGGGGCGAACAATCAGCCCCAGCATTTT
>TRBJ2-5|TRBV5-8|.|TRBD2
CASSRRAGSQETQYF
TGTGCCAGCAGCAGGCGAGCGGGATCTCAAGAGACCCAGTACTTC
>TRBJ1-6|TRBV4-1|few|.
CASSQGVWPLHF
TGCGCCAGCAGCCAGGGTGTGTGGCCCCTCCACTTT
>TRBJ1-3|TRBV10-3|.|.
CAIRTDSPGNTIYF
TGTGCCATCAGGACCGACAGCCCTGGAAACACCATATATTTT
>TRBJ1-5|TRBV28|.|.
CASSLEYQPQHF
TGTGCCAGCAGTTTGGAGTATCAGCCCCAGCATTTT
>TRBJ2-5|TRBV4-2|.|TRBD1
CASSQGGQGDQETQYF
TGTGCCAGCAGCCAAGGCGGACAGGGAGACCAAGAGACCCAGTACTTC
>TRBJ1-6|TRBV10-3|.|.
CAIRPGSDIDSPLHF
TGTGCCATCAGGCCAGGGTCGGATATCGATTCACCCCTCCACTTT
>TRBJ1-2|TRBV3-1/TRBV3-2|.|.
CASSPGPRGPPGGYTF
TGTGCCAGCAGCCCCGGGCCTAGGGGTCCTCCGGGGGGCTACACCTTC
>TRBJ1-3|TRBV30|.|.
CAWSGAGNTIYF
TGTGCCTGGAGTGGAGCTGGAAACACCATATATTTT
>TRBJ1-1|TRBV7-3|.|.
CASSSDSNTEAFF
TGTGCCAGCAGTTCCGACAGCAACACTGAAGCTTTCTTT
>TRBJ1-2|TRBV28|.|.
CASSFSTGWDYGYTF
TGTGCCAGCAGTTTCTCGACAGGCTGGGACTATGGCTACACCTTC
>TRBJ1-6|TRBV4-1|.|.
CASSPPMGGRNSPLHF
TGCGCCAGCAGCCCGCCCATGGGGGGCCGGAATTCACCCCTCCACTTT
>TRBJ1-2|TRBV5-1|.|TRBD1
CASSAATGVNYGYTF
TGCGCCAGCAGCGCCGCGACAGGGGTCAACTATGGCTACACCTTC
>TRBJ1-1|TRBV15|.|.
CATSPHSYTEAFF
TGTGCCACCAGCCCGCACAGTTACACTGAAGCTTTCTTT
>TRBJ1-5|TRBV28|few|.
CASSLAVGYNQPQHF
TGTGCCAGCAGCCTTGCTGTGGGTTACAATCAGCCCCAGCATTTT
>TRBJ2-1|TRBV27|.|.
CASAGWDEQFF
TGTGCCAGCGCGGGGTGGGATGAGCAGTTCTTC
>TRBJ1-5|TRBV9|.|TRBD1
CASSSGTGQNQPQHF
TGTGCCAGCAGCTCAGGGACAGGACAGAATCAGCCCCAGCATTTT
>TRBJ2-5|TRBV9|few|TRBD2
CASSEGLAGAIETQYF
TGTGCCAGCAGCGAGGGACTAGCGGGGGCGATAGAGACCCAGTACTTC
>TRBJ1-5|TRBV28|few|TRBD1
CASRQQGATNQPQHF
TGTGCCAGCAGACAACAGGGGGCGACCAATCAGCCCCAGCATTTT
>TRBJ1-6|TRBV6-5|.|.
CASSSRDFYNSPLHF
TGTGCCAGCAGTAGCCGGGACTTCTATAATTCACCCCTCCACTTT
>TRBJ2-1|TRBV18|.|.
CASSQFGGGNEQFF
TGTGCCAGCTCACAGTTCGGTGGAGGGAATGAGCAGTTCTTC
>TRBJ2-5|TRBV5-1|.|TRBD2
CASSPGLAGGQETQYF
TGCGCCAGCAGCCCGGGACTAGCGGGGGGGCAAGAGACCCAGTACTTC
>TRBJ1-1|TRBV6-5|once|.
CASSTGLNTEAFF
TGTGCCAGCAGCACGGGCCTGAACACTGAAGCTTTCTTT
>TRBJ1-2|TRBV7-3|.|.
CASSLNGRESDGYTF
TGTGCCAGCAGCTTAAATGGCAGGGAGTCCGATGGCTACACCTTC
>TRBJ2-1|TRBV5-1|.|TRBD1
CASSLGQGGDEQFF
TGCGCCAGCAGCTTGGGACAGGGGGGCGATGAGCAGTTCTTC